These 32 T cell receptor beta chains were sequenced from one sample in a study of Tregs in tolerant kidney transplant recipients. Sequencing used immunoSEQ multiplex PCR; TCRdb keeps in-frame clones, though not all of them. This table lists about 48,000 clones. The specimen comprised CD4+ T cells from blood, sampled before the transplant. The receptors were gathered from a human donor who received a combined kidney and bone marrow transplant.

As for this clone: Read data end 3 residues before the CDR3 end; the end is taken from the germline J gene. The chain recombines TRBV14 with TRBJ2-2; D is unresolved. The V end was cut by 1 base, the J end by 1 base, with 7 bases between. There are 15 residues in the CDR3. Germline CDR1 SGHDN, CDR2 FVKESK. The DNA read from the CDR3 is TGTGCCAGCAGCCAAGGGGCCTTGAACACCGGGGAG. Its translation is CASSQGALNTGE. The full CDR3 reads CASSQGALNTGELFF.

The CDR3 DNA, read in part, is TGTGCCAGTAGTATCCTAAACACCGGGGAG. Translating it yields CASSILNTGE. The full CDR3 is CASSILNTGELFF. The chain uses TRBV19 and TRBJ2-2; no definite D call. The sequenced fragment ends 3 residues before the CDR3 boundary, so the rest is inferred from the germline J gene. Germline values: CDR1 LNHDA, CDR2 SQIVND (reference sequence). CDR3 length: 13 residues. Between the trimmed V and J ends, which lost 3 bases and 2 bases, there was a span of 4 bases.

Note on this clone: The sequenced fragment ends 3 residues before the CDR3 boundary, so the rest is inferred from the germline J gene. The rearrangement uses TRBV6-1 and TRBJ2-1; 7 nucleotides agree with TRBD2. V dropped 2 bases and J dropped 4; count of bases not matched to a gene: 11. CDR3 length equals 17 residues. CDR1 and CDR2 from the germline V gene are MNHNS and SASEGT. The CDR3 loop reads CASSEWLGGGVYNEQFF. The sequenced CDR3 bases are TGTGCCAGCAGTGAATGGTTGGGGGGAGGGGTATACAATGAG.

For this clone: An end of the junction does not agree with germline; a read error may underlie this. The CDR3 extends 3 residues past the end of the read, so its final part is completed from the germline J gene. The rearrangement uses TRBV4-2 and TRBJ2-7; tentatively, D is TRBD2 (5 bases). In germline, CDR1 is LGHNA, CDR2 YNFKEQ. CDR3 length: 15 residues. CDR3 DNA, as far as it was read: TGCGCCAGCAGCCTCCGTACTAGTTCCGTCTACGAG. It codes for CASSLRTSSVYE. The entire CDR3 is CASSLRTSSVYEQYF.

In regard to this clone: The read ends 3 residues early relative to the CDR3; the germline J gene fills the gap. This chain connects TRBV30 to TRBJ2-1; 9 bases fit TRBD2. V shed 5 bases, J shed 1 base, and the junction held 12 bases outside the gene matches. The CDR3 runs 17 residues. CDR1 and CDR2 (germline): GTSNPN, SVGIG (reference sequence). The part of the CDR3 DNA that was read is TGTGCCTGGCGGACTAGCGATTTAGGATTGTCCTACAATGAG. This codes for CAWRTSDLGLSYNE. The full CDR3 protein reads CAWRTSDLGLSYNEQFF.

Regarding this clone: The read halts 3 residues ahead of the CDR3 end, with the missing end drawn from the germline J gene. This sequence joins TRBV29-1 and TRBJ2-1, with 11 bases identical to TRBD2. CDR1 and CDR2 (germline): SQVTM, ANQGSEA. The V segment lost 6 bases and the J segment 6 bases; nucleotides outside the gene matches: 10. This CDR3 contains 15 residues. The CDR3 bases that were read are TGCAGCGTGCCCACTAGCGGGAGCATGAGCAATGAG. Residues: CSVPTSGSMSNE. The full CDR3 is CSVPTSGSMSNEQFF.

Incomplete CDR3 DNA: TGTGCCAGTAGTATAGTAGCGACTCATGGC. Its translation: CASSIVATHG. The whole CDR3 sequence reads CASSIVATHGYTF. This sequence joins TRBV19 and TRBJ1-2; no reliable D call. The observed sequence ends 3 residues before the CDR3 terminus, with the missing tail filled in from the germline J gene. Germline CDR1 and CDR2: LNHDA and SQIVND (reference sequence). This CDR3 has 13 residues. The V and J ends lost 1 base and 6 bases respectively, with 9 bases between them.

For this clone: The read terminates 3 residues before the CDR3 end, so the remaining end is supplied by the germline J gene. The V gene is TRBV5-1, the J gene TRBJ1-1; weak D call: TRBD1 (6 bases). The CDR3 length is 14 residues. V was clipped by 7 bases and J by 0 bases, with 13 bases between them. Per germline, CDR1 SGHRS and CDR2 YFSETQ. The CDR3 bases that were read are TGCGCCAGCGCCTTAACAGGGATGAACACTGAA. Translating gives CASALTGMNTE. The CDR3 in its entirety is CASALTGMNTEAFF.

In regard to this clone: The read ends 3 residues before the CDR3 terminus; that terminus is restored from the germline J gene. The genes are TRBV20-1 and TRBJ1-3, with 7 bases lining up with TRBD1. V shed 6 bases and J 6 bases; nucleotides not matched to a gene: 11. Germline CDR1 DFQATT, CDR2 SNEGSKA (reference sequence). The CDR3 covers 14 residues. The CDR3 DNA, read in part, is TGCAGTGCGGCACCGGGACAGTTGGCAAACACC. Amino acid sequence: CSAAPGQLANT. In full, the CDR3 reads CSAAPGQLANTIYF.

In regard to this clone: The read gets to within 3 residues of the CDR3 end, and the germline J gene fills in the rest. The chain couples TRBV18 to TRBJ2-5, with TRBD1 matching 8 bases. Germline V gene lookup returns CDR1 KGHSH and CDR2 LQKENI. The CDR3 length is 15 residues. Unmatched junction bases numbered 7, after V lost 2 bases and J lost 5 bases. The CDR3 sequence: CASSPLGQDMETQYF. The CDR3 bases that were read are TGTGCCAGCTCACCATTGGGACAGGACATGGAGACC.

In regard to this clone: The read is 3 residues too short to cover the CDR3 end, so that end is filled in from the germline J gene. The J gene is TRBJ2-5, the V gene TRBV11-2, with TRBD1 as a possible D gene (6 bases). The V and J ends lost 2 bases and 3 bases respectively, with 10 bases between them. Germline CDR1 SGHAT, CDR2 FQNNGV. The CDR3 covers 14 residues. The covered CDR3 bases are TGTGCCAGCAGCTTAAGGCAGGGGAAAGAGACC. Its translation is CASSLRQGKET. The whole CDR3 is CASSLRQGKETQYF.

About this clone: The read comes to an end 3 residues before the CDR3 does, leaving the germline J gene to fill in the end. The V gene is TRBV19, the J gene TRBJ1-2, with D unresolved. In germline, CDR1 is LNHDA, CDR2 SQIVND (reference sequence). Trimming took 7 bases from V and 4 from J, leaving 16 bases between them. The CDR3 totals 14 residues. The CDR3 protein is CASIKADNFYGYTF. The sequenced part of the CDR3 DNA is TGTGCCAGTATTAAAGCAGACAACTTCTATGGC.

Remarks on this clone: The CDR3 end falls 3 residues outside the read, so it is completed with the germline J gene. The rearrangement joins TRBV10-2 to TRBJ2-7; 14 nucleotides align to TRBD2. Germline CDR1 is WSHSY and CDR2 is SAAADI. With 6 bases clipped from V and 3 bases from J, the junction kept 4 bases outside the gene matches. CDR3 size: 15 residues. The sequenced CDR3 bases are TGCGCCAGCAGGGGGGGACTAGCGGGAGTCTACGAG. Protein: CASRGGLAGVYE. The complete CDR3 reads CASRGGLAGVYEQYF.

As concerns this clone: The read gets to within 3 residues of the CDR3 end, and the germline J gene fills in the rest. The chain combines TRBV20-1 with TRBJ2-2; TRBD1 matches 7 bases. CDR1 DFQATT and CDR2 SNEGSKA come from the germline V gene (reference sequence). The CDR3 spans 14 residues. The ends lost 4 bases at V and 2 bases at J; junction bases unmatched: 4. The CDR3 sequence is CSAKGQRNTGELFF. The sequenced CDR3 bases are TGCAGTGCTAAGGGACAGAGAAACACCGGGGAG.

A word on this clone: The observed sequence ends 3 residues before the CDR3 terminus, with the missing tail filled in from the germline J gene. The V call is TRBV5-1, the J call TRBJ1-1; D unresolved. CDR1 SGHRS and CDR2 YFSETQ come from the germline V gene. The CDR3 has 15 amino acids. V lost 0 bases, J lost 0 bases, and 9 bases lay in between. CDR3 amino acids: CASSLGATLNTEAFF. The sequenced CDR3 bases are TGCGCCAGCAGCTTGGGCGCCACCCTGAACACTGAA.

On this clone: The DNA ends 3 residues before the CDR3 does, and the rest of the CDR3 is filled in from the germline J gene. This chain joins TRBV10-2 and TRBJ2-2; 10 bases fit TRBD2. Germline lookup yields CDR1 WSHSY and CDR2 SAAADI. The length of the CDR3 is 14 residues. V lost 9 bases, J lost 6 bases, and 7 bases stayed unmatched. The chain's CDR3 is CARAGTSESGELFF. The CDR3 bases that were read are TGCGCCAGGGCCGGGACTAGCGAATCCGGGGAG.

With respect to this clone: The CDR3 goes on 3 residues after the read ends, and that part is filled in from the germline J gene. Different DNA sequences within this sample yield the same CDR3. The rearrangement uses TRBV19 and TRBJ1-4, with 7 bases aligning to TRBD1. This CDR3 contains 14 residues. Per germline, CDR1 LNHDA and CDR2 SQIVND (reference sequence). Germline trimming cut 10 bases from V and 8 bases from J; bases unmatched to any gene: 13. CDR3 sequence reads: CATRQGLNSEKLFF. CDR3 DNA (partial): TGTGCCACCAGACAGGGCCTGAACTCGGAAAAA.

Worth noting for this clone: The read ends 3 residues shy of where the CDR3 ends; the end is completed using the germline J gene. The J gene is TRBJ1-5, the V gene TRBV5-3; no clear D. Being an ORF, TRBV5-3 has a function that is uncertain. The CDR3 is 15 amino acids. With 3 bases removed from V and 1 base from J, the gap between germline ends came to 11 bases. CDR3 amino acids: CARSSPRRSNQPQHF. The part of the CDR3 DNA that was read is TGTGCCAGAAGCTCCCCGAGGCGGAGCAATCAGCCC.

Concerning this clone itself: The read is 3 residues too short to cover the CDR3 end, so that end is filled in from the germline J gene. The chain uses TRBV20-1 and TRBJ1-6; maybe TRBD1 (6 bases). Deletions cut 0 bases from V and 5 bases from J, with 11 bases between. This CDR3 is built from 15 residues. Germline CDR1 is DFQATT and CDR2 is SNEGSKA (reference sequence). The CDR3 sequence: CSARELGQNNSPLHF. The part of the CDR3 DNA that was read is TGCAGTGCTAGAGAGTTAGGACAGAATAATTCACCC.

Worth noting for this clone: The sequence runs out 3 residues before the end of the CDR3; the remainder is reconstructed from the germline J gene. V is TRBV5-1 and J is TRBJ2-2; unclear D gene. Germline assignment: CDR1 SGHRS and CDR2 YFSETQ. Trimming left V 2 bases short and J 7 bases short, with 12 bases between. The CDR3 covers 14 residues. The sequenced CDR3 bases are TGCGCCAGCAGCTTTGCAGTGACGGGCGGGGAG. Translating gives CASSFAVTGGE. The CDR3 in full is CASSFAVTGGELFF.

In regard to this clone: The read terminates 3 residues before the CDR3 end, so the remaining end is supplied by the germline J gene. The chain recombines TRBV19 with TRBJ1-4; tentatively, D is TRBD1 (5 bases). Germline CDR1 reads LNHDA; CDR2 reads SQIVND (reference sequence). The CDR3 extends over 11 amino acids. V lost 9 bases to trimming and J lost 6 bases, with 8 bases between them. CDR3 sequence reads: CASQGYEKLFF. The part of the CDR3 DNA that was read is TGTGCCAGCCAGGGTTATGAAAAA.

The CDR3 sequence is CASSLIWAGETQYF. CDR3 bases read: TGTGCCAGCAGCTTAATCTGGGCTGGGGAGACC. The rearrangement joins TRBV7-9 to TRBJ2-5; D not resolved. The read comes to an end 3 residues before the CDR3 does, leaving the germline J gene to fill in the end. The CDR3 consists of 14 residues. Germline-derived CDR1 and CDR2 are SEHNR and FQNEAQ (reference sequence). Trimming left V 2 bases short and J 5 bases short, with 12 bases between. The variable domain in full, completed from reference TRBV7-9 and TRBJ2-5, reads DTGVSQNPRHKITKRGQNVTFRCDPISEHNRLYWYRQTLGQGPEFLTYFQNEAQLEKSRLLSDRFSAERPKGSFSTLEIQRTEQGDSAMYLCASSLIWAGETQYFGPGTRLLVL.

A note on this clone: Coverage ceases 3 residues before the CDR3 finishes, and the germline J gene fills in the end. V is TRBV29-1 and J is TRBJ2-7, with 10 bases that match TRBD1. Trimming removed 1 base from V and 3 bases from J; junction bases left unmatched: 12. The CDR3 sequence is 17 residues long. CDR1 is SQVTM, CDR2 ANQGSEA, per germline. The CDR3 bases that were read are TGCAGCGTTGAAGGAGGCGTCTCCCGGACAGGGGGCTACGAG. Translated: CSVEGGVSRTGGYE. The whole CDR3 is CSVEGGVSRTGGYEQYF.

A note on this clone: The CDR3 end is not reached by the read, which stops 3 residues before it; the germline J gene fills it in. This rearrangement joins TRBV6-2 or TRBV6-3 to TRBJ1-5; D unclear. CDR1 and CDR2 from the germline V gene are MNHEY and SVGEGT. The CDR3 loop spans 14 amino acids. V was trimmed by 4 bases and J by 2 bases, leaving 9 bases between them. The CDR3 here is CASSFTTRNQPQHF. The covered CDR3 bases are TGTGCCAGCAGTTTCACTACCCGCAATCAGCCC.

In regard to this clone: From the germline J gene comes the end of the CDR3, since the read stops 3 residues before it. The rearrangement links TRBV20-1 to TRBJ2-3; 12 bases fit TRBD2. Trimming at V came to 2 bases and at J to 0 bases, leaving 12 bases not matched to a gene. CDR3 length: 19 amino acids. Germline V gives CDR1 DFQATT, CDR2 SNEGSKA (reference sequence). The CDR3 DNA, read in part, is TGCAGTGCTAGATCTGGCCTAGCGGGAGGGCGGTCTAGCACAGATACG. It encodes CSARSGLAGGRSSTDT. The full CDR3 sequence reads CSARSGLAGGRSSTDTQYF.

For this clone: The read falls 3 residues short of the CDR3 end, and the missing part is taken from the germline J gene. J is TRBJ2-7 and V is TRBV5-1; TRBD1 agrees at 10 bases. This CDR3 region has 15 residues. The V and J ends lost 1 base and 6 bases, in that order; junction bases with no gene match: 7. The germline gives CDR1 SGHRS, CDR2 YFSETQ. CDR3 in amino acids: CASSLPGTGASEQYF. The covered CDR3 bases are TGCGCCAGCAGCTTGCCTGGGACAGGGGCATCCGAG.

The CDR3 bases that were read are TGCAGTGCTAACAAACTAAGACGGACAGCTGCAACTAATGAAAAA. This sequence encodes CSANKLRRTAATNEK. The entire CDR3 protein reads CSANKLRRTAATNEKLFF. The rearrangement uses TRBV20-1 and TRBJ1-4; D may be TRBD1 (6 bases). The CDR3 end is not reached by the read, which stops 3 residues before it; the germline J gene fills it in. V lost 4 bases, J lost 0 bases, and 21 bases lay in between. The V gene's germline CDR1 is DFQATT and CDR2 SNEGSKA (reference sequence). The CDR3 loop spans 18 amino acids.

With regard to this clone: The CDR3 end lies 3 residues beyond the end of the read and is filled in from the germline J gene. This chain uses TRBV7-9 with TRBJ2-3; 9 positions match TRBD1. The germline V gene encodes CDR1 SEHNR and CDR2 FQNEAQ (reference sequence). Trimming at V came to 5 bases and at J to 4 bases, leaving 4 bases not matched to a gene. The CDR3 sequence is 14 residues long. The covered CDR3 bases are TGTGCCAGCAGCCTAGGACAGGGGCCAGATACG. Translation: CASSLGQGPDT. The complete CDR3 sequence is CASSLGQGPDTQYF.

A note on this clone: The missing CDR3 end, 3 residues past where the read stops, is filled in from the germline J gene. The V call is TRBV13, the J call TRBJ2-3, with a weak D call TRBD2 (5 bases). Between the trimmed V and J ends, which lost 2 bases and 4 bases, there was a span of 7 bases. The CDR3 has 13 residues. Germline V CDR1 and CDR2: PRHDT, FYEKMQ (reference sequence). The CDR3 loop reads CASSLPGADTQYF. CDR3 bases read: TGTGCCAGCAGCTTACCCGGGGCAGATACG.

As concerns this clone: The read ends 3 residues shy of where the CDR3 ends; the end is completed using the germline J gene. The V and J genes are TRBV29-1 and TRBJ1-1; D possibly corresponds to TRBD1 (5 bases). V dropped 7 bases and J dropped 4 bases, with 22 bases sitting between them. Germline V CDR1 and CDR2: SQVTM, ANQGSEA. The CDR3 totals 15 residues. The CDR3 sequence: CSAAPVGFRVTEAFF. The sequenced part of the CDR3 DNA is TGCAGCGCCGCCCCCGTAGGTTTCAGGGTCACTGAA. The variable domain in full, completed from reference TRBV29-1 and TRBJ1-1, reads SAVISQKPSRDICQRGTSLTIQCQVDSQVTMMFWYRQQPGQSLTLIATANQGSEATYESGFVIDKFPISRPNLTFSTLTVSNMSPEDSSIYLCSAAPVGFRVTEAFFGQGTRLTVV.

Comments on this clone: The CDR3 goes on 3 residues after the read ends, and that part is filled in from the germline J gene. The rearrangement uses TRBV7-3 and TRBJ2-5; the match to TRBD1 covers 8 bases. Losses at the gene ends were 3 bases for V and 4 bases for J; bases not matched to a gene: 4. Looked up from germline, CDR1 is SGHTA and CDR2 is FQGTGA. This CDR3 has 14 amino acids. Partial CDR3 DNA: TGTGCCAGCAGCTTCCAGGGGGCGGGAGAGACC. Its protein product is CASSFQGAGET. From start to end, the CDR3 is CASSFQGAGETQYF.

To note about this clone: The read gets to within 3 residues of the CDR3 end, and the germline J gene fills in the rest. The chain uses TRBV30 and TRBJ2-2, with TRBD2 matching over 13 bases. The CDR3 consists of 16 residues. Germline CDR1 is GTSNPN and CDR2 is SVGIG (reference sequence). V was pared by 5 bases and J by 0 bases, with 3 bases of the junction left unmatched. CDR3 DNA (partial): TGTGCCTGGGGGGGACTAGCGGGATCGAACACCGGGGAG. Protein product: CAWGGLAGSNTGE. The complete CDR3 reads CAWGGLAGSNTGELFF.